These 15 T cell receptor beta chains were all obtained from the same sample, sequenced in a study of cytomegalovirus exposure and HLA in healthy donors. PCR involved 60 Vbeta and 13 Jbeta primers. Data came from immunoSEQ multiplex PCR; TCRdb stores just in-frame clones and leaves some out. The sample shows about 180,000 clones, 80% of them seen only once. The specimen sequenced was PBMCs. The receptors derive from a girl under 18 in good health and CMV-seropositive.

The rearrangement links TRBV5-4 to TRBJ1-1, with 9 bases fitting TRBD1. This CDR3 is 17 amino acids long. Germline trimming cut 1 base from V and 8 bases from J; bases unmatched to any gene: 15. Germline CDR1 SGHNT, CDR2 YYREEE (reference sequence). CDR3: CASSLSPRQGVHAEAFF. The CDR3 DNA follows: TGTGCCAGCAGCTTGTCTCCTCGACAGGGGGTCCACGCCGAAGCTTTCTTT.

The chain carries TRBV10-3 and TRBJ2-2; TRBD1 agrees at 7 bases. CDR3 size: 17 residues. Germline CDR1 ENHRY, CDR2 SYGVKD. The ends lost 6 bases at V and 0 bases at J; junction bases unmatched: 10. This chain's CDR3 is CAISAVQGPSNTGELFF. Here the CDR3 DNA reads TGTGCCATCAGCGCGGTACAGGGGCCCTCGAACACCGGGGAGCTGTTTTTT.

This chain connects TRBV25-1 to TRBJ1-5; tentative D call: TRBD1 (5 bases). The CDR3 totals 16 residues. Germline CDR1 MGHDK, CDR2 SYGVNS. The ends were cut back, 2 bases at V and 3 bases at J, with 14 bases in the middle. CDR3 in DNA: TGTGCCAGCAGTGAAAGTGGGGGGGGAATCAATCAGCCCCAGCATTTT. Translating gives CASSESGGGINQPQHF. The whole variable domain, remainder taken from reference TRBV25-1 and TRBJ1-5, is EADIYQTPRYLVIGTGKKITLECSQTMGHDKMYWYQQDPGMELHLIHYSYGVNSTEKGDLSSESTVSRIRTEHFPLTLESARPSHTSQYLCASSESGGGINQPQHFGDGTRLSIL.

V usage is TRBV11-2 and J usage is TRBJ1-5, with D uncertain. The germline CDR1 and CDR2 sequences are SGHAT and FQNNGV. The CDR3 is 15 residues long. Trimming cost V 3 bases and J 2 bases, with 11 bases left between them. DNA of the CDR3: TGTGCCAGCAGCTTTCGGGAAGATGGCAATCAGCCCCAGCATTTT. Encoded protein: CASSFREDGNQPQHF.

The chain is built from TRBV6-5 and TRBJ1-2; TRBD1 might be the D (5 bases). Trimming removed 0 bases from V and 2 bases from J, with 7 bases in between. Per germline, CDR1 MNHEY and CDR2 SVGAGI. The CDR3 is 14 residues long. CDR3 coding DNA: TGTGCCAGCAGTTACTCCGCAGGGAACTATGGCTACACCTTC. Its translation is CASSYSAGNYGYTF.

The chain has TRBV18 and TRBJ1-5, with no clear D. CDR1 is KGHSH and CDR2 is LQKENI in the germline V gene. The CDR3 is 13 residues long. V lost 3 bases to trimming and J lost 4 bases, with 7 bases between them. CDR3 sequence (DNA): TGTGCCAGCTCACCGGGCCATAATCAGCCCCAGCATTTT. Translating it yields CASSPGHNQPQHF.

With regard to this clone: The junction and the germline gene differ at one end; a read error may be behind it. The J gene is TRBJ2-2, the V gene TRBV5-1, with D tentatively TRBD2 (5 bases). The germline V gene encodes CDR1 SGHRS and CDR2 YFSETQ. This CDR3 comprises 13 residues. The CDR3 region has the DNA TGCGCCAGCAGATTGGGGAGCACCGGGGAGCTGTTTTTT. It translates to CASRLGSTGELFF. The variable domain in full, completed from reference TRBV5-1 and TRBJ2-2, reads KAGVTQTPRYLIKTRGQQVTLSCSPISGHRSVSWYQQTPGQGLQFLFEYFSETQRNKGNFPGRFSGRQFSNSRSEMNVSTLELGDSALYLCASRLGSTGELFFGEGSRLTVL.

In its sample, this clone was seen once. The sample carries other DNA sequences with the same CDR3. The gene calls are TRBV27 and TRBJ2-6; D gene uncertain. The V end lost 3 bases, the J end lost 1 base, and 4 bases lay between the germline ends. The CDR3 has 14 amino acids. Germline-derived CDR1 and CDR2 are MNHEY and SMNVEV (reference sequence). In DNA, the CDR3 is TGTGCCAGCAGTTTCAGGTCTGGGGCCAACGTCCTGACTTTC. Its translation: CASSFRSGANVLTF.

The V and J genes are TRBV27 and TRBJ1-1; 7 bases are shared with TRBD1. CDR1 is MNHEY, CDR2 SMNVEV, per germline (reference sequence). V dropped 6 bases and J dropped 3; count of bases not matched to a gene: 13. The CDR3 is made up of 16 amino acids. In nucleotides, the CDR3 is TGTGCCAGCAGCCTCGGCGGGAGGGGGCTATACACTGAAGCTTTCTTT. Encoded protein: CASSLGGRGLYTEAFF.

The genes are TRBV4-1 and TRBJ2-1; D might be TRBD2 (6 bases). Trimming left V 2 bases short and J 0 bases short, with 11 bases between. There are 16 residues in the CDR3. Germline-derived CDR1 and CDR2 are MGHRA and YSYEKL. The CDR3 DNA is TGCGCCAGCAGCCAATCGCCAGCGGGCTCCTACAATGAGCAGTTCTTC. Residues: CASSQSPAGSYNEQFF.

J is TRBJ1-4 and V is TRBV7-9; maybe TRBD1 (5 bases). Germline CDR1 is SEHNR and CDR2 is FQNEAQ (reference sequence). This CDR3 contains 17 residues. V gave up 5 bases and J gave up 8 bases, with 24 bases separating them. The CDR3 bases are TGTGCCAGCAGCCCGCAGACGGGGGGGGAAGGATGGGAAAAACTGTTTTTT. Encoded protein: CASSPQTGGEGWEKLFF.

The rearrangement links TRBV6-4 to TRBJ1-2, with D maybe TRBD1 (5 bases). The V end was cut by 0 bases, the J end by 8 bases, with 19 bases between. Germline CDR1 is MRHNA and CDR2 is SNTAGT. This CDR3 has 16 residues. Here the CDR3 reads CASSDSGVGGRVGYTF. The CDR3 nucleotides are TGTGCCAGCAGTGACTCTGGGGTCGGTGGCAGGGTCGGCTACACCTTC.

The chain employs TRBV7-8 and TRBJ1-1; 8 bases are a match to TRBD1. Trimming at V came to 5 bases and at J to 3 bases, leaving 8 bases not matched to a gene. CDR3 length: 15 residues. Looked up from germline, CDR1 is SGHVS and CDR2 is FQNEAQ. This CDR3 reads CASSPRTGKYTEAFF. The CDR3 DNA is TGTGCCAGCAGCCCTCGGACAGGGAAGTACACTGAAGCTTTCTTT.

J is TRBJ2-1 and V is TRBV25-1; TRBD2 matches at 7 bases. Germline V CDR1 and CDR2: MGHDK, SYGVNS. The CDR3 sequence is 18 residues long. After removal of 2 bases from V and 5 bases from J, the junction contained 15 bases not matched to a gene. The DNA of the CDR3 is TGTGCCAGCAGTGAAGGCCCTCGAAGGACGGGAGGTAACAATGAGCAGTTCTTC. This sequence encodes CASSEGPRRTGGNNEQFF.

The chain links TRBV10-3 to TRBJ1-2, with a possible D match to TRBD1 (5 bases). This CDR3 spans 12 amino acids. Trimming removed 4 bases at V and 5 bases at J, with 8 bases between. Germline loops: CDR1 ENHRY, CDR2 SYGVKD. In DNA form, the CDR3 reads TGTGCCATCAGTGTGACAGTTTATGGCTACACCTTC. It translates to CAISVTVYGYTF.